The rows below give T cell receptor beta chains drawn from one sample of a study of cytomegalovirus exposure and HLA in healthy donors. Data came from immunoSEQ multiplex PCR; TCRdb stores just in-frame clones and leaves some out. The sample holds roughly 150,000 clones, 70% to 80% seen once. The sequencing sample was made of PBMCs. These receptors originate from a male donor in good health and CMV-seronegative. CDR3s include the opening cysteine and the closing phenylalanine or tryptophan. A D gene is named only where the DNA matches it firmly. Clone size, where shown, is once, few, many, or a class for clones that have expanded.

CDR3 protein | CDR3 DNA | J gene | V gene | D gene | clone size | CDR3 length
CASSQRTGGVTGELFF | TGCGCCAGCAGCCAGAGGACAGGGGGAGTCACCGGGGAGCTGTTTTTT | TRBJ2-2 | TRBV4-3 | TRBD1 | NA | 16
CASSQGTGAGNTIYF | TGTGCCAGCAGCCAAGGGACAGGGGCTGGAAACACCATATATTTT | TRBJ1-3 | TRBV4-2 | TRBD1 | NA | 15
CASGERDTQYF | TGTGCCAGCGGAGAAAGGGATACGCAGTATTTT | TRBJ2-3 | TRBV4-2 | NA | NA | 11
CASSHPRGLAGEETQYF | TGCGCCAGCAGCCACCCCCGGGGACTAGCGGGAGAGGAGACCCAGTACTTC | TRBJ2-5 | TRBV4-1 | TRBD2 | NA | 17
CASSLPRELAKNIQYF | TGTGCCAGCAGCCTACCGAGGGAGTTAGCCAAAAACATTCAGTACTTC | TRBJ2-4 | TRBV13 | NA | NA | 16
CASSEAGQGFYEQYF | TGTGCCAGCAGTGAAGCGGGACAGGGGTTCTACGAGCAGTACTTC | TRBJ2-7 | TRBV6-1 | TRBD1 | once | 15
CASMFSVNTGELFF | TGTGCCAGCATGTTTTCAGTGAACACCGGGGAGCTGTTTTTT | TRBJ2-2 | TRBV2 | NA | NA | 14
CASITGWDTEAFF | TGTGCCAGCATCACAGGGTGGGACACTGAAGCTTTCTTT | TRBJ1-1 | TRBV6-1 | NA | NA | 13
CASTSTRIEQYF | TGTGCCAGCACCTCGACTAGAATCGAGCAGTACTTC | TRBJ2-7 | TRBV11-2 | NA | NA | 12
CSVLRGFDEDTQYF | TGCAGCGTCCTGAGGGGGTTCGATGAAGATACGCAGTATTTT | TRBJ2-3 | TRBV29-1 | NA | NA | 14
CASSLFRGRGSSYNSPLHF | TGTGCCAGCAGTTTATTTCGCGGCAGGGGGAGCTCCTATAATTCACCCCTCCACTTT | TRBJ1-6 | TRBV27 | TRBD1 | NA | 19
CASSLMGTRDQPQHF | TGTGCCAGCAGCTTAATGGGGACAAGAGATCAGCCCCAGCATTTT | TRBJ1-5 | TRBV7-9 | NA | NA | 15
CASSRTGETEAFF | TGTGCCAGCAGCCGGACAGGGGAAACTGAAGCTTTCTTT | TRBJ1-1 | TRBV7-8 | TRBD1 | once | 13
CASSPIPLFGYTF | TGCGCCAGCAGCCCCATACCGCTATTTGGCTACACCTTC | TRBJ1-2 | TRBV5-1 | NA | NA | 13
CASSTTHSGSGYGYGYTF | TGTGCCAGCAGCACAACCCATAGCGGGTCAGGTTACGGCTATGGCTACACCTTC | TRBJ1-2 | TRBV11-2 | NA | NA | 18
CASSLSPQTSGSYNEQFF | TGTGCCAGCAGCTTAAGTCCCCAGACTAGCGGCTCCTACAATGAGCAGTTCTTC | TRBJ2-1 | TRBV7-8 | TRBD2 | once | 18
CASRRSQLATRYNEQFF | TGCGCCAGCAGACGAAGCCAACTAGCGACAAGGTACAATGAGCAGTTCTTC | TRBJ2-1 | TRBV5-1 | TRBD2 | NA | 17
CASSQAQLAGLTDTQYF | TGTGCCAGCAGCCAAGCACAACTAGCGGGGCTCACAGATACGCAGTATTTT | TRBJ2-3 | TRBV4-2 | TRBD2 | once | 17
CASSPSGGRADTQYF | TGTGCCAGCAGCCCAAGCGGGGGGAGAGCAGATACGCAGTATTTT | TRBJ2-3 | TRBV7-2 | TRBD2 | NA | 15
CASSEGGRWAKNIQYF | TGTGCCAGCAGTGAAGGGGGGCGCTGGGCCAAAAACATTCAGTACTTC | TRBJ2-4 | TRBV6-1 | NA | NA | 16
CASIVSEAFF | TGTGCCAGCATAGTATCCGAAGCTTTCTTT | TRBJ1-1 | TRBV21-1 | NA | few | 10
CASSFLGWGTSPGDSSYEQYF | TGTGCCAGCAGTTTCTTAGGTTGGGGAACTAGCCCCGGGGATAGCTCCTACGAGCAGTACTTC | TRBJ2-7 | TRBV2 | NA | NA | 21
CATSEADNEQFF | TGTGCCACCAGTGAAGCGGACAATGAGCAGTTCTTC | TRBJ2-1 | TRBV15 | NA | few | 12
CASSEKRGGVFPSYEQYF | TGCGCCAGCAGTGAGAAGCGGGGGGGCGTATTTCCGAGCTACGAGCAGTACTTC | TRBJ2-7 | TRBV10-2 | TRBD2 | NA | 18
CASSLIDGDSSLHF | TGCGCCAGCAGCTTGATCGACGGGGATTCATCCCTCCACTTT | TRBJ1-6 | TRBV5-1 | NA | NA | 14
CASLVQGALTGELFF | TGTGCCAGCCTCGTCCAGGGGGCTTTGACCGGGGAGCTGTTTTTT | TRBJ2-2 | TRBV18 | TRBD1 | NA | 15
CASSQTGGTEAFF | TGTGCCAGCAGCCAAACAGGGGGCACTGAAGCTTTCTTT | TRBJ1-1 | TRBV7-2 | TRBD1 | NA | 13
CASSSRRGEKLFF | TGTGCCAGCAGTTCAAGGAGGGGTGAAAAACTGTTTTTT | TRBJ1-4 | TRBV6-1 | NA | NA | 13
CASSVSFRTGSTDTQYF | TGTGCCAGCAGCGTTAGCTTTCGGACAGGGTCGACAGATACGCAGTATTTT | TRBJ2-3 | TRBV9 | TRBD1 | NA | 17
CASSRSGTKTDTQYF | TGTGCCAGCAGCCGCTCCGGGACAAAAACAGATACGCAGTATTTT | TRBJ2-3 | TRBV7-2 | NA | NA | 15
CASSSTGSGSVYEQYF | TGTGCCAGCAGCTCCACAGGTAGCGGGAGTGTCTACGAGCAGTACTTC | TRBJ2-7 | TRBV5-6 | TRBD2 | NA | 16
CASSNHPPRDRSPLHF | TGTGCCAGCAGCAATCACCCCCCCAGGGATCGATCACCCCTCCACTTT | TRBJ1-6 | TRBV4-2 | NA | NA | 16
CAISSGMDYEQYF | TGTGCCATCAGTTCAGGGATGGATTACGAGCAGTACTTC | TRBJ2-7 | TRBV10-3 | NA | NA | 13
CASSPGLAGAYNEQFF | TGTGCCAGCAGCCCGGGACTAGCAGGGGCCTACAATGAGCAGTTCTTC | TRBJ2-1 | TRBV5-6 | TRBD2 | NA | 16
CASSLEGYQPQHF | TGCGCCAGCAGCTTGGAGGGGTATCAGCCCCAGCATTTT | TRBJ1-5 | TRBV5-1 | NA | NA | 13
CASSRDRGYEQYF | TGTGCCAGCTCCCGGGACAGGGGATACGAGCAGTACTTC | TRBJ2-7 | TRBV7-9 | TRBD1 | NA | 13
CATSRASGTYEQYF | TGTGCCACCAGCAGAGCAAGCGGGACTTACGAGCAGTACTTC | TRBJ2-7 | TRBV15 | TRBD2 | once | 14
CAISNTGTGNTEAFF | TGTGCCATCAGTAATACCGGGACAGGTAACACTGAAGCTTTCTTT | TRBJ1-1 | TRBV10-3 | TRBD1 | once | 15
CASSRQGTETQYF | TGCGCCAGCAGCCGCCAGGGGACGGAGACCCAGTACTTC | TRBJ2-5 | TRBV5-1 | NA | few | 13
CASSLGQGGAREQYF | TGTGCCAGCAGCCTCGGACAGGGTGGTGCACGGGAGCAGTACTTC | TRBJ2-7 | TRBV7-2 | TRBD1 | NA | 15
CASSSPRLAGYEQYF | TGTGCCAGCAGTTCCCCTCGGCTAGCGGGGTACGAGCAGTACTTC | TRBJ2-7 | TRBV6-6 | TRBD2 | NA | 15
CASSYKQGTEAFF | TGTGCCAGCAGCTATAAACAGGGAACTGAAGCTTTCTTT | TRBJ1-1 | TRBV7-2 | NA | NA | 13
CASTRGQGHGYTF | TGTGCCAGTACTCGAGGACAGGGCCATGGCTACACCTTC | TRBJ1-2 | TRBV19 | TRBD1 | NA | 13
CSSSLRGSTLNEQYF | TGTTCCAGCAGCTTAAGGGGTAGCACCCTAAACGAGCAGTACTTC | TRBJ2-7 | TRBV7-9 | NA | NA | 15
CASSLGTGRETQYF | TGTGCCAGCAGCTTGGGGACAGGGCGAGAGACCCAGTACTTC | TRBJ2-5 | TRBV5-4 | TRBD1 | NA | 14
CASSYDRGPSYEQYF | TGTGCCAGCAGTTACGACCGCGGCCCGTCCTACGAGCAGTACTTC | TRBJ2-7 | TRBV6-5 | NA | NA | 15
CASSRAGGEQFF | TGTGCCAGCAGCCGAGCAGGGGGTGAGCAGTTCTTC | TRBJ2-1 | TRBV7-9 | TRBD1 | once | 12
CASSTDRAYNQPQHF | TGTGCCAGTAGTACGGACAGGGCATACAATCAGCCCCAGCATTTT | TRBJ1-5 | TRBV19 | TRBD1 | NA | 15
CSSSSPDREVHEQYF | TGTTCCAGCAGCTCTCCCGACAGGGAGGTCCACGAGCAGTACTTC | TRBJ2-7 | TRBV7-9 | NA | NA | 15
CASSNRILNTEAFF | TGTGCCAGCAGCAACAGGATCTTGAACACTGAAGCTTTCTTT | TRBJ1-1 | TRBV7-6 | NA | NA | 14
CASSLALGVAQETQYF | TGTGCCAGCAGCTTGGCCTTAGGGGTGGCACAAGAGACCCAGTACTTC | TRBJ2-5 | TRBV5-5 | NA | NA | 16
CASSPGQAYNEQFF | TGTGCCAGCAGCCCGGGACAGGCTTACAATGAGCAGTTCTTC | TRBJ2-1 | TRBV2 | TRBD1 | few | 14